The rows below give T cell receptor beta chains drawn from one sample of a study of blood T cell repertoires in COVID-19. TCRdb keeps only in-frame clones here, not all; method: immunoSEQ multiplex PCR. The sample holds around 100,000 clones, 85% to 90% seen once. The sample consisted of peripheral blood. These receptors were obtained from an elderly woman with acute or convalescent COVID-19. The CDR3 runs from the conserved cysteine through the conserved F or W. A D gene is named only where the DNA matches it firmly. Expanded clones get a size class; other rows say once, few or many, or leave the size out.

abundance: -; v_gene: TRBV18; d_gene: -; j_gene: TRBJ1-2; CDR3nt: TGTGCCAGCTCACAGGAGGTGGCCCCCTATGGCTACACCTTC; CDR3aa: CASSQEVAPYGYTF
abundance: -; v_gene: TRBV27; d_gene: -; j_gene: TRBJ2-1; CDR3nt: TGTGCCAGCGACCTCAGGTTGGGGGGATACAATGAGCAGTTCTTC; CDR3aa: CASDLRLGGYNEQFF
abundance: once; v_gene: TRBV12-3/TRBV12-4; d_gene: -; j_gene: TRBJ2-5; CDR3nt: TGTGCCAGCAGTACAGGGATGGAGACCCAGTACTTC; CDR3aa: CASSTGMETQYF
abundance: -; v_gene: TRBV5-1; d_gene: TRBD1; j_gene: TRBJ1-2; CDR3nt: TGCGCCAGCAGCCTTCGACAGGGGCTGGATGGCTACACCTTC; CDR3aa: CASSLRQGLDGYTF
abundance: -; v_gene: TRBV5-1; d_gene: TRBD2; j_gene: TRBJ2-7; CDR3nt: TGCGCCAGCAGGGGGGGGACGCCTTACTACGAGCAGTACTTC; CDR3aa: CASRGGTPYYEQYF
abundance: -; v_gene: TRBV2; d_gene: TRBD2; j_gene: TRBJ2-1; CDR3nt: TGTGCCAGCTCTAGGGGCGGGAGCTCCTACAATGAGCAGTTCTTC; CDR3aa: CASSRGGSSYNEQFF
abundance: -; v_gene: TRBV10-3; d_gene: -; j_gene: TRBJ1-5; CDR3nt: TGTGCCATCAGTCAGTTACGGGACACCTCCACCGAAGGCAATCAGCCCCAGCATTTT; CDR3aa: CAISQLRDTSTEGNQPQHF
abundance: -; v_gene: TRBV27; d_gene: TRBD2; j_gene: TRBJ2-7; CDR3nt: TGTGCCAGCAGTTCCCAATTCGGGACTAGCGGAAACTACGAGCAGTACTTC; CDR3aa: CASSSQFGTSGNYEQYF
abundance: -; v_gene: TRBV10-3; d_gene: TRBD1; j_gene: TRBJ1-6; CDR3nt: TGTGCCACCACGACAGGGGGCAATAATTCACCCCTCCACTTT; CDR3aa: CATTTGGNNSPLHF
abundance: -; v_gene: TRBV28; d_gene: -; j_gene: TRBJ1-2; CDR3nt: TGTGCCAGCAGTCAATCAAACTATGGCTACACCTTC; CDR3aa: CASSQSNYGYTF
abundance: -; v_gene: TRBV4-3; d_gene: -; j_gene: TRBJ1-2; CDR3nt: TGCGCCAGCAGCCAAGCGGGGGACTATGGCTACACCTTC; CDR3aa: CASSQAGDYGYTF
abundance: -; v_gene: TRBV18; d_gene: TRBD1; j_gene: TRBJ1-2; CDR3nt: TGTGCCAGCTCACTCGGACAGGACCTCTATGGCTACACCTTC; CDR3aa: CASSLGQDLYGYTF
abundance: -; v_gene: TRBV5-4; d_gene: TRBD1; j_gene: TRBJ2-7; CDR3nt: TGTGCCAGCAGCTTGGCTGGGACAGGGGGGTACGAGCAGTACTTC; CDR3aa: CASSLAGTGGYEQYF
abundance: -; v_gene: TRBV6-2/TRBV6-3; d_gene: -; j_gene: TRBJ2-7; CDR3nt: TGTGCCAGCAGTTCCCACTCCACAGGGAACGAGCAGTACTTC; CDR3aa: CASSSHSTGNEQYF
abundance: -; v_gene: TRBV7-9; d_gene: TRBD1; j_gene: TRBJ1-5; CDR3nt: TGTGCCAGCAGCTCCGGGGACAGACCATCCAATCAGCCCCAGCATTTT; CDR3aa: CASSSGDRPSNQPQHF
abundance: once; v_gene: TRBV5-1; d_gene: -; j_gene: TRBJ2-7; CDR3nt: TGCGCCAGCAAAGGAGGGTACTACGAGCAGTACTTC; CDR3aa: CASKGGYYEQYF